This T cell receptor (beta chain) was identified during a study of blood T cell repertoires in COVID-19. Turning to the study itself: Sites in the United States, Italy and Spain provided acute and convalescent COVID-19 samples. PBMCs, B-cell-depleted T cells, or T cells were the source of the cDNA or gDNA that made up the material.

The length of the CDR3 is 19 residues. Trimming took 3 bases from V and 3 from J, leaving 21 bases between them. Germline values: CDR1 MDHEN, CDR2 SYDVKM. In the authors' workflow: Amplification from reference gene primers served as the basis for estimated nucleated cell counts. Assay used: immunoSEQ multiplex PCR; TCRdb lists only in-frame clones, some missing. That table is the source of V, J and clone size, and D and trimming were worked out from the DNA. The sample includes 260,000 or so clones, about four fifths seen only once; the top ten take 4.7%. This sequence was found in a woman between 65 and 79 years old with acute or convalescent COVID-19. The sample was peripheral blood. The V and J genes are TRBV28 and TRBJ1-6; TRBD1 might be the D (6 bases). CDR3 sequence: CASSFPRTVQGSYNSPLHF. CDR3 nucleotides: TGTGCCAGCAGTTTCCCACGGACAGTGCAGGGGAGCTATAATTCACCCCTCCACTTT.